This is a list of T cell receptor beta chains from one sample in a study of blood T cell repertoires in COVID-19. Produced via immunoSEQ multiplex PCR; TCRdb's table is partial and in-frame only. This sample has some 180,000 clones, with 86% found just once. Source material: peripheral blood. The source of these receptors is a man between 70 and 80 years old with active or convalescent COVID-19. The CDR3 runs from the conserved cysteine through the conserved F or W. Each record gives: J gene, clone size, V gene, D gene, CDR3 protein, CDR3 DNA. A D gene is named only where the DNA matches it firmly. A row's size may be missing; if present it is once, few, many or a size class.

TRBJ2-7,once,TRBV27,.,CASFSSSYEQYF,TGTGCCAGCTTTAGTAGTTCCTACGAGCAGTACTTC
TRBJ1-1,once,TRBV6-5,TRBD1,CASSSAAGGLNTEAFF,TGTGCCAGCAGTTCCGCGGCAGGGGGTCTGAACACTGAAGCTTTCTTT
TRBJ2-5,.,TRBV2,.,CASSDGQGETQYF,TGTGCCAGCAGTGATGGCCAGGGAGAGACCCAGTACTTC
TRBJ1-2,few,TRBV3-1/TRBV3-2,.,CASSQWGGGTNYGYTF,TGTGCCAGCAGCCAATGGGGCGGGGGAACTAACTATGGCTACACCTTC
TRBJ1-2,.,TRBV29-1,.,CSGRTDDYGYTF,TGCAGCGGGAGGACAGACGACTATGGCTACACCTTC
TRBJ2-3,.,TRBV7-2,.,CASSQRITDTQYF,TGTGCCAGCAGTCAGCGGATCACAGATACGCAGTATTTT
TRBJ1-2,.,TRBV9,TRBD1,CASSVEGTGVGYTF,TGTGCCAGCAGCGTAGAAGGGACAGGGGTTGGCTACACCTTC
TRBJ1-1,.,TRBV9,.,CASSLYFEAFF,TGTGCCAGCAGCCTCTACTTTGAAGCTTTCTTT
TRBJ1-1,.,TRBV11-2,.,CASSLVGDRVAEAFF,TGTGCCAGCAGCTTAGTGGGAGACCGGGTCGCTGAAGCTTTCTTT
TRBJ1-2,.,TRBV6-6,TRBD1,CASWTGPILIYGYTF,TGTGCCAGCTGGACAGGGCCCATACTGATCTATGGCTACACCTTC
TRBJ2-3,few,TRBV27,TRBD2,CASQRGGTDTQYF,TGTGCCAGCCAGCGGGGGGGGACAGATACGCAGTATTTT
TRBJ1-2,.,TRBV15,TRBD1,CATSRDRDRGGYTF,TGTGCCACCAGCAGAGATAGGGACAGGGGGGGCTACACCTTC
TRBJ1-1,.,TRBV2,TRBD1,CASSEYGQGEAFF,TGTGCCAGCAGTGAATACGGACAGGGTGAAGCTTTCTTT
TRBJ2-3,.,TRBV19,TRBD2,CASSLRLAGGTDTQYF,TGTGCCAGTAGTTTACGACTAGCGGGAGGCACAGATACGCAGTATTTT
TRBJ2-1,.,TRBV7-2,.,CASSFRRGPYNEQFF,TGTGCCAGCAGCTTTCGGCGGGGCCCCTACAATGAGCAGTTCTTC
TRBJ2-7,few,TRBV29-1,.,CSVYTGYEQYF,TGCAGCGTTTATACAGGGTACGAGCAGTACTTC
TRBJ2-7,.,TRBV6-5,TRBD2,CASRGGSGRAYEQYF,TGTGCCAGCAGGGGGGGAAGCGGGAGGGCTTACGAGCAGTACTTC
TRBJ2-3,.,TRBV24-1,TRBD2,CATRREVADTQYF,TGTGCCACCAGGCGGGAGGTAGCAGATACGCAGTATTTT